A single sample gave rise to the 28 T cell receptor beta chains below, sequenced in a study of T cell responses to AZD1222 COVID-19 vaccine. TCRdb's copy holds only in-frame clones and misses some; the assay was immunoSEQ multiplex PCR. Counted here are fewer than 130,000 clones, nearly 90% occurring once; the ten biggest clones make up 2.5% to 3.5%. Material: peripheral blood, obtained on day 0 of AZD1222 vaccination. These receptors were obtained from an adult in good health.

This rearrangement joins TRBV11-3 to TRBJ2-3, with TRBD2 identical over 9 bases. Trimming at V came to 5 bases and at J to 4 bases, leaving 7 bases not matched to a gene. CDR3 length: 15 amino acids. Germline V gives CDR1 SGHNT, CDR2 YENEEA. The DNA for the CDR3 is TGTGCCAGCAGCACCGGGACTAGCCGCGCAGATACGCAGTATTTT. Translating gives CASSTGTSRADTQYF. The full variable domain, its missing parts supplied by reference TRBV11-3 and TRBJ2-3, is EAGVVQSPRYKIIEKKQPVAFWCNPISGHNTLYWYLQNLGQGPELLIRYENEEAVDDSQLPKDRFSAERLKGVDSTLKIQPAELGDSAVYLCASSTGTSRADTQYFGPGTRLTVL.

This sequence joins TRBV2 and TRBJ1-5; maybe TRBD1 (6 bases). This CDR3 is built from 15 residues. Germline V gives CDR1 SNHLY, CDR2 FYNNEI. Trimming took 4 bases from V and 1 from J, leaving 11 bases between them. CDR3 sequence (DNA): TGTGCCAGCAGTGGTTCGACAGGCAGCAATCAGCCCCAGCATTTT. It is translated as CASSGSTGSNQPQHF.

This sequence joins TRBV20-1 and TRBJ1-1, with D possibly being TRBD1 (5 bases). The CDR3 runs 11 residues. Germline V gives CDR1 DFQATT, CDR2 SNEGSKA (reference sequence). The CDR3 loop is CGGTVNTEAFF. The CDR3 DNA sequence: TGCGGGGGGACGGTGAACACTGAAGCTTTCTTT.

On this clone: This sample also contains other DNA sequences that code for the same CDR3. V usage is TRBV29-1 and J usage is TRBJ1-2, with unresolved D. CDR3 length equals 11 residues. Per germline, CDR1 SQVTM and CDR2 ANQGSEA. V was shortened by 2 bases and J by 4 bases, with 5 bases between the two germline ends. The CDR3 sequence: CSVERGYGYTF. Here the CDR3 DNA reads TGCAGCGTTGAACGCGGCTATGGCTACACCTTC. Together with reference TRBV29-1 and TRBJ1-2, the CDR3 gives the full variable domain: SAVISQKPSRDICQRGTSLTIQCQVDSQVTMMFWYRQQPGQSLTLIATANQGSEATYESGFVIDKFPISRPNLTFSTLTVSNMSPEDSSIYLCSVERGYGYTFGSGTRLTVV.

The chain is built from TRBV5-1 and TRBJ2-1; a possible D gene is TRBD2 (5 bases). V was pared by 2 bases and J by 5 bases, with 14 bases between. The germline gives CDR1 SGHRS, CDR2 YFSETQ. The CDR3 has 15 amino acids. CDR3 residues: CASSFVRFGDNEQFF. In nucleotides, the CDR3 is TGCGCCAGCAGCTTCGTTCGTTTCGGGGACAATGAGCAGTTCTTC. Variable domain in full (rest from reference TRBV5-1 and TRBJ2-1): KAGVTQTPRYLIKTRGQQVTLSCSPISGHRSVSWYQQTPGQGLQFLFEYFSETQRNKGNFPGRFSGRQFSNSRSEMNVSTLELGDSALYLCASSFVRFGDNEQFFGPGTRLTVL.

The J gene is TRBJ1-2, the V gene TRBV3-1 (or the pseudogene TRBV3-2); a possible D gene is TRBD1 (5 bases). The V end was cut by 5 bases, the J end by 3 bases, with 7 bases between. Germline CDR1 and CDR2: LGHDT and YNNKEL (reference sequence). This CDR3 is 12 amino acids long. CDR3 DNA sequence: TGTGCCAGCAGCGGGGACGACTATGGCTACACCTTC. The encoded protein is CASSGDDYGYTF.

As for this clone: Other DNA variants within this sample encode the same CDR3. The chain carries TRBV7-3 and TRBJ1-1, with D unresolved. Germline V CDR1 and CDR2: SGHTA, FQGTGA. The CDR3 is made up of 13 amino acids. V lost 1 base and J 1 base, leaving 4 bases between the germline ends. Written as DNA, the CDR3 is TGTGCCAGCAGCTTAAATCGGAACACTGAAGCTTTCTTT. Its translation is CASSLNRNTEAFF.

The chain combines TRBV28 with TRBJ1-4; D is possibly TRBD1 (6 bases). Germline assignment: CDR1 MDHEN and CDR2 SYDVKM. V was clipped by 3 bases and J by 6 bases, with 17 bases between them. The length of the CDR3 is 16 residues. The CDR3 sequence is CASSFPVGGLDEKLFF. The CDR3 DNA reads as TGTGCCAGCAGTTTTCCTGTCGGGGGGCTCGATGAAAAACTGTTTTTT.

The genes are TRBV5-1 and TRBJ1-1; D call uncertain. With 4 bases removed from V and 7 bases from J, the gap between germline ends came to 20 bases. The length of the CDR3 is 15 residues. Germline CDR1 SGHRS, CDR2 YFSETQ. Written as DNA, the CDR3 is TGCGCCAGCAGCGCCAGCCCGGGATTCACCTTTGAAGCTTTCTTT. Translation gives CASSASPGFTFEAFF.

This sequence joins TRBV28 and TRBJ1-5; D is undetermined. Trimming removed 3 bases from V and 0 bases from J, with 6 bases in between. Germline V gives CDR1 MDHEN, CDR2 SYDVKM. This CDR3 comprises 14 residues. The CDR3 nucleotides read TGTGCCAGCAGTTTCGGGGTTAGCAATCAGCCCCAGCATTTT. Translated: CASSFGVSNQPQHF.

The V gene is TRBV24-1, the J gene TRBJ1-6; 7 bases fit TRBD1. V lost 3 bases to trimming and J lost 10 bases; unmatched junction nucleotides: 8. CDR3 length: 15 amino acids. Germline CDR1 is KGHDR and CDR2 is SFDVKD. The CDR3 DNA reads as TGTGCCACCAGTGATCCAGGGGGTTCGCGGTCACCCCTCCACTTT. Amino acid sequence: CATSDPGGSRSPLHF.

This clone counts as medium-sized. Written as DNA, the CDR3 is TGTGCCAGCAGCCCAGTAGGGTCTGGGGCCAACGTCCTGACTTTC. It encodes CASSPVGSGANVLTF. The gene calls are TRBV7-9 and TRBJ2-6; D call uncertain. The CDR3 has 15 residues. The V gene lost 5 bases and the J gene lost 1 base, with 9 bases spanning the gap. Germline CDR1 is SEHNR and CDR2 is FQNEAQ (reference sequence).

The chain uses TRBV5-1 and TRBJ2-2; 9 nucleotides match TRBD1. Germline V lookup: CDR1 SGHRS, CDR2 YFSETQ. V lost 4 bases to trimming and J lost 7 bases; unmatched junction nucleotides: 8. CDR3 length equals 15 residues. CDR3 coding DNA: TGCGCCAGCAGCGCCTTACAGGGGGCAAACGGGGAGCTGTTTTTT. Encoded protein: CASSALQGANGELFF.

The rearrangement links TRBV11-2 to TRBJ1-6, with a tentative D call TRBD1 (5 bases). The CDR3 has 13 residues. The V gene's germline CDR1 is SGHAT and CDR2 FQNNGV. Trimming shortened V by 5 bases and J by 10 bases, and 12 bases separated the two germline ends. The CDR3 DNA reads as TGTGCCAGCAGCCCGGGACGCGACTCACCCCTCCACTTT. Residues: CASSPGRDSPLHF.

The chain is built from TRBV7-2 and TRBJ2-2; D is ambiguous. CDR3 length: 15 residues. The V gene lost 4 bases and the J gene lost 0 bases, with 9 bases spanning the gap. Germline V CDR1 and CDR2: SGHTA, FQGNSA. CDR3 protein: CASSSTTANTGELFF. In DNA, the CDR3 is TGTGCCAGCAGCTCGACAACCGCGAACACCGGGGAGCTGTTTTTT.

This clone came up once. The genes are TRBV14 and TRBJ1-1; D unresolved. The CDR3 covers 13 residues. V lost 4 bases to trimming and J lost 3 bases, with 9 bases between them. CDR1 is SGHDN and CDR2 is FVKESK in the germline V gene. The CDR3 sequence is CASSPRIDTEAFF. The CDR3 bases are TGTGCCAGCAGCCCCCGGATCGACACTGAAGCTTTCTTT. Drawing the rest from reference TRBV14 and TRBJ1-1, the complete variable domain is EAGVTQFPSHSVIEKGQTVTLRCDPISGHDNLYWYRRVMGKEIKFLLHFVKESKQDESGMPNNRFLAERTGGTYSTLKVQPAELEDSGVYFCASSPRIDTEAFFGQGTRLTVV.

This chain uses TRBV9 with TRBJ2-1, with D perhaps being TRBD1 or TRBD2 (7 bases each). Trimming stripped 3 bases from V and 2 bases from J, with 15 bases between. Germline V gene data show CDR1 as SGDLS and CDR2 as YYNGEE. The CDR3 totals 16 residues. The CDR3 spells CASSAQQGRAYNEQFF. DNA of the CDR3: TGTGCCAGCAGCGCCCAACAGGGGAGGGCCTACAATGAGCAGTTCTTC. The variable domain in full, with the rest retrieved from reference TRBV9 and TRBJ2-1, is DSGVTQTPKHLITATGQRVTLRCSPRSGDLSVYWYQQSLDQGLQFLIQYYNGEERAKGNILERFSAQQFPDLHSELNLSSLELGDSALYFCASSAQQGRAYNEQFFGPGTRLTVL.

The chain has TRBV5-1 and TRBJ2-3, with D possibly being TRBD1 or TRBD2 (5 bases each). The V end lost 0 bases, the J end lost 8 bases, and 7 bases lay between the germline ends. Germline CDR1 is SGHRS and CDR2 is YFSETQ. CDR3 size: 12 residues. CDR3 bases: TGCGCCAGCAGCTTGGCGGGGCCTACGCAGTATTTT. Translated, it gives CASSLAGPTQYF.

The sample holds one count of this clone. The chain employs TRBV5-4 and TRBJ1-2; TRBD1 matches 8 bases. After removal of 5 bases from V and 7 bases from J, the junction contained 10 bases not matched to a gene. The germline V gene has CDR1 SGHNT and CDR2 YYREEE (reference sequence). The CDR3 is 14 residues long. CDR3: CASSSVSRGLGYTF. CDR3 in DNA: TGTGCCAGCAGTTCCGTGAGCAGGGGGCTTGGCTACACCTTC.

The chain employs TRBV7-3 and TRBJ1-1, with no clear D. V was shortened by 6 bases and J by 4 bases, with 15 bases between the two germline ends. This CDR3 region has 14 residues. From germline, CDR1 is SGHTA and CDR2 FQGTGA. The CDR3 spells CASSPPGVRTEAFF. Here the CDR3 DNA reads TGTGCCAGCAGTCCTCCCGGGGTGCGCACTGAAGCTTTCTTT. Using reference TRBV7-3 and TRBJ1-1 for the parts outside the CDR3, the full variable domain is GAGVSQTPSNKVTEKGKYVELRCDPISGHTALYWYRQSLGQGPEFLIYFQGTGAADDSGLPNDRFFAVRPEGSVSTLKIQRTERGDSAVYLCASSPPGVRTEAFFGQGTRLTVV.

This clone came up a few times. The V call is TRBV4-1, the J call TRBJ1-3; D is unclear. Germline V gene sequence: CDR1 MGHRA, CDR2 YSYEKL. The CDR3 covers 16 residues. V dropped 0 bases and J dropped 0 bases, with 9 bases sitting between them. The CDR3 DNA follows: TGCGCCAGCAGCCAAGAAATCCGACACTCTGGAAACACCATATATTTT. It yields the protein CASSQEIRHSGNTIYF.

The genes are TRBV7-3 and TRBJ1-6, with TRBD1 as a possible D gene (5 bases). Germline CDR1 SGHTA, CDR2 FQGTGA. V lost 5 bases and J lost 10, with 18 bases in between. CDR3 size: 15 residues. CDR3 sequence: CASSPSGGSGSPLHF. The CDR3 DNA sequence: TGTGCCAGCAGCCCCTCTGGGGGGAGCGGCTCACCCCTCCACTTT.

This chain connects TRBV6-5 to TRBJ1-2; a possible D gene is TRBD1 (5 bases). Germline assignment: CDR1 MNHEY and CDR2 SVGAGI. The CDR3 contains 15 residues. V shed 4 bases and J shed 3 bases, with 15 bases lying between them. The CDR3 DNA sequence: TGTGCCAGCAGTTCTCCCAGGGAGATGGACTATGGCTACACCTTC. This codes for CASSSPREMDYGYTF.

CDR3 sequence (DNA): TGTGCCAGCAGTTTGCTGGGACAGGGGGCCTACGAGCAGTACTTC. Protein product: CASSLLGQGAYEQYF. The chain recombines TRBV27 with TRBJ2-7; 11 bases map to TRBD1. The CDR3 covers 15 residues. The V segment lost 3 bases and the J segment 2 bases; nucleotides outside the gene matches: 3. The germline V gene encodes CDR1 MNHEY and CDR2 SMNVEV (reference sequence).

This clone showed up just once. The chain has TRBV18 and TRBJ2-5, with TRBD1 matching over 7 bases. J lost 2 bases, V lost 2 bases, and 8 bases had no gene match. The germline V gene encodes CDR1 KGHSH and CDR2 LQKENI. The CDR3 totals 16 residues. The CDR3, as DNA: TGTGCCAGCTCACCAAGACAGGGAATACCTCAAGAGACCCAGTACTTC. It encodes CASSPRQGIPQETQYF.

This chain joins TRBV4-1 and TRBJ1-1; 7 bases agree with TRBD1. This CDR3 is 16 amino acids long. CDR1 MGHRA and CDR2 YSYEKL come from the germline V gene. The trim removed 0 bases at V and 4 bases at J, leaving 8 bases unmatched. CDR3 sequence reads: CASSQDGQGVGTEAFF. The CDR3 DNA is TGCGCCAGCAGCCAAGATGGCCAGGGGGTGGGCACTGAAGCTTTCTTT.

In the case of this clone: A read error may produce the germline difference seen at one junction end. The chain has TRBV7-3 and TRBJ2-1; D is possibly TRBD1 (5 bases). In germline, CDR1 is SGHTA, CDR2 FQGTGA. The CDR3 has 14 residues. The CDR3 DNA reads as TGTGCCAGCAGCGTAACTCGACAGCGCAATGAGCAGTTCTTC. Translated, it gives CASSVTRQRNEQFF.

The CDR3 coding sequence is TGTGCCAGCAGCCAAACCGGACTAGTCGGGGGTGGTGAGCAGTTCTTC. Amino acids: CASSQTGLVGGGEQFF. The chain is built from TRBV9 and TRBJ2-1, with 7 bases identical to TRBD2. CDR3 length equals 16 residues. In germline, CDR1 is SGDLS, CDR2 YYNGEE. Trimming cost V 4 bases and J 9 bases; bases outside gene matches: 16.